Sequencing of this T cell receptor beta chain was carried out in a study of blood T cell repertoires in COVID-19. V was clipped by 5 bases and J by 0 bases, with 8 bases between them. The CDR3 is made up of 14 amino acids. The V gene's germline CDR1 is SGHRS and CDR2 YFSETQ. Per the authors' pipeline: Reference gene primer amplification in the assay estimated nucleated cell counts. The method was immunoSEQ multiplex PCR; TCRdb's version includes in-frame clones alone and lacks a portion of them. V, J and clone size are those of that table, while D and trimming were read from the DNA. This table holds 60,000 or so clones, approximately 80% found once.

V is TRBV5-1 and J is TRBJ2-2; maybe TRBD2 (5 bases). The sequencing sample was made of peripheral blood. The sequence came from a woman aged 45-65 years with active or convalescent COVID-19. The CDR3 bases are TGCGCCAGCAGTAGGGAGCCGAACACCGGGGAGCTGTTTTTT. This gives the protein CASSREPNTGELFF.